Shown below are 27 T cell receptor beta chains from a single sample sequenced in a study of shared clonotypes between healthy human individuals. Repertoires were generated with immunoSEQ multiplex PCR, while TCRdb's copy carries only in-frame clones and drops some. The sample has about 590,000 clones, 95% seen once. Naive-designated CD8 cells lacked CD45RO, were positively enriched for CCR7, and omitted terminally differentiated effector memory CD45RA+ cells. Sequenced material: naive CD8+ T cells sorted from blood. The receptor source for this set is a woman aged 30 to 39 in good health.

The chain has TRBV27 and TRBJ1-5; perhaps TRBD1 as D (5 bases). Germline CDR1 is MNHEY and CDR2 is SMNVEV (reference sequence). V gave up 5 bases and J gave up 5 bases, with 13 bases separating them. The CDR3 has 14 residues. The CDR3, as DNA: TGTGCCAGCAGTCCACTCCCGGGGGATCAGCCCCAGCATTTT. It encodes CASSPLPGDQPQHF.

This chain connects TRBV5-8 to TRBJ1-5; D is ambiguous. The V end lost 1 base, the J end lost 3 bases, and 5 bases lay between the germline ends. Germline-derived CDR1 and CDR2 are SGHTS and YDEGEE. The CDR3 is made up of 13 amino acids. Here the CDR3 reads CASSLYFNQPQHF. DNA for the CDR3: TGTGCCAGCAGCTTGTATTTCAATCAGCCCCAGCATTTT.

As concerns this clone: Other DNA variants within this sample encode the same CDR3. The chain joins TRBV28 to TRBJ1-1; the D is unclear. V lost 3 bases and J 3 bases, leaving 5 bases between the germline ends. The CDR3 is 12 residues long. Germline assignment: CDR1 MDHEN and CDR2 SYDVKM. CDR3 amino acids: CASSLWDTEAFF. CDR3 coding DNA: TGTGCCAGCAGTTTGTGGGACACTGAAGCTTTCTTT.

V is TRBV28 and J is TRBJ2-2; 10 nucleotides match TRBD1. The V gene end was trimmed by 7 bases and the J gene end by 7 bases; junction bases not matched to a gene: 12. Germline V gene sequence: CDR1 MDHEN, CDR2 SYDVKM. The length of the CDR3 is 16 residues. The CDR3 protein is CASNPWTGGKVGELFF. In DNA form, the CDR3 reads TGTGCCAGCAATCCATGGACAGGGGGAAAGGTCGGGGAGCTGTTTTTT.

This rearrangement joins TRBV6-5 to TRBJ2-5; D is unclear. V lost 4 bases and J 1 base, leaving 13 bases between the germline ends. This CDR3 has 15 residues. CDR1 is MNHEY, CDR2 SVGAGI, per germline. The CDR3 here is CASSSAHYPQETQYF. DNA of the CDR3: TGTGCCAGCAGTTCAGCTCACTACCCCCAAGAGACCCAGTACTTC.

This clone was observed once. The chain uses TRBV29-1 and TRBJ2-1, with 11 bases lining up with TRBD2. With V trimmed by 5 bases and J by 7 bases, 13 bases remained unmatched. Germline assignment: CDR1 SQVTM and CDR2 ANQGSEA. This CDR3 is built from 16 residues. The CDR3 here is CSVLKGASGRSNEQFF. In DNA, the CDR3 is TGCAGCGTTCTTAAAGGGGCTAGCGGGAGGTCGAATGAGCAGTTCTTC.

The V call is TRBV6-1, the J call TRBJ1-1, with D unclear. The CDR3 is 14 amino acids. Germline V gives CDR1 MNHNS, CDR2 SASEGT. With 9 bases removed from V and 3 bases from J, the gap between germline ends came to 17 bases. CDR3 DNA sequence: TGTGCCAGTGAAACGTGGGGTGAGGACACTGAAGCTTTCTTT. Translating gives CASETWGEDTEAFF.

The chain employs TRBV28 and TRBJ1-1, with 8 bases matching TRBD1. The germline gives CDR1 MDHEN, CDR2 SYDVKM. This CDR3 spans 15 amino acids. The V and J ends lost 5 bases and 3 bases, in that order; junction bases with no gene match: 8. Here the CDR3 reads CASSQRQGLYTEAFF. As DNA, the CDR3 is TGTGCCAGCAGTCAACGACAGGGGCTATACACTGAAGCTTTCTTT.

The CDR3 reads CASSLDLGRGYEQYF. The CDR3, as DNA: TGTGCCAGCAGCTTAGATCTCGGGAGAGGCTACGAGCAGTACTTC. The chain uses TRBV7-7 and TRBJ2-7; D might be TRBD2 (6 bases). CDR3 length: 15 residues. The germline V gene encodes CDR1 SSHAT and CDR2 FNYEAQ (reference sequence). The V end lost 1 base, the J end lost 3 bases, and 13 bases lay between the germline ends.

CDR3 region: CASSGLAGGTGELFF. The CDR3 DNA reads as TGTGCCAGCAGTGGACTAGCGGGAGGAACCGGGGAGCTGTTTTTT. The chain is built from TRBV27 and TRBJ2-2; 14 bases fit TRBD2. The trim removed 5 bases at V and 5 bases at J, leaving 1 base unmatched. Germline CDR1 is MNHEY and CDR2 is SMNVEV (reference sequence). This CDR3 region has 15 residues.

The CDR3 DNA follows: TGTGCCAGCAGCAACCGGGACACTTCCTACGAGCAGTACTTC. It translates to CASSNRDTSYEQYF. This chain uses TRBV5-6 with TRBJ2-7; TRBD1 might be the D (6 bases). Trimming removed 4 bases at V and 1 base at J, with 12 bases between. This CDR3 is 14 amino acids long. Germline CDR1 reads SGHDT; CDR2 reads YYEEEE.

The V and J genes are TRBV27 and TRBJ2-7; 7 bases fit TRBD2. Losses at the gene ends were 0 bases for V and 7 bases for J; bases not matched to a gene: 9. Looked up from germline, CDR1 is MNHEY and CDR2 is SMNVEV (reference sequence). The length of the CDR3 is 15 residues. CDR3 sequence reads: CASSLSGEGPGEQYF. The CDR3 DNA reads TGTGCCAGCAGTTTATCGGGGGAGGGACCCGGGGAGCAGTACTTC.

V usage is TRBV5-4 and J usage is TRBJ2-5, with D uncertain. The germline gives CDR1 SGHNT, CDR2 YYREEE (reference sequence). The CDR3 runs 13 residues. V gave up 4 bases and J gave up 2 bases, with 9 bases separating them. CDR3 region: CASSTESQETQYF. The CDR3 DNA sequence: TGTGCCAGCAGCACGGAGTCACAAGAGACCCAGTACTTC.

The chain uses TRBV28 and TRBJ2-3; 8 bases line up with TRBD2. This CDR3 has 15 residues. The V gene end was trimmed by 5 bases and the J gene end by 2 bases; junction bases not matched to a gene: 6. CDR1 and CDR2 (germline): MDHEN, SYDVKM. The CDR3, as DNA: TGTGCCAGCAGTGTGGAGGGACTAGACACAGATACGCAGTATTTT. Residues: CASSVEGLDTDTQYF.

The chain is built from TRBV19 and TRBJ2-3, with D unresolved. Germline V gives CDR1 LNHDA, CDR2 SQIVND (reference sequence). CDR3 length: 13 amino acids. Trimming shortened V by 5 bases and J by 5 bases, and 11 bases separated the two germline ends. CDR3 sequence (DNA): TGTGCCAGTAGTGTCCCCACGATAGATACGCAGTATTTT. This translates into CASSVPTIDTQYF.

The chain combines TRBV4-1 with TRBJ1-5; D is ambiguous. CDR1 and CDR2 (germline): MGHRA, YSYEKL. The CDR3 has 15 residues. V lost 0 bases and J lost 0, with 6 bases in between. The CDR3 DNA reads as TGCGCCAGCAGCCAAGAAAGGCATAGCAATCAGCCCCAGCATTTT. It translates to CASSQERHSNQPQHF.

The chain has TRBV28 and TRBJ1-1; possible D gene TRBD1, 5 bases. The CDR3 has 15 residues. Trimming removed 5 bases at V and 0 bases at J, with 13 bases between. Germline-derived CDR1 and CDR2 are MDHEN and SYDVKM. CDR3 sequence (DNA): TGTGCCAGCAGTACGTGGACAATCATGAACACTGAAGCTTTCTTT. Its protein is CASSTWTIMNTEAFF.

V and J are TRBV5-1 and TRBJ1-2; possibly TRBD1 for D (5 bases). Trimming took 0 bases from V and 7 from J, leaving 13 bases between them. Germline V gene data show CDR1 as SGHRS and CDR2 as YFSETQ. This CDR3 has 14 amino acids. CDR3 DNA sequence: TGCGCCAGCAGCTTGGCCGGGCAGGGTGGTGGCTACACCTTC. Protein sequence: CASSLAGQGGGYTF.

The V and J genes are TRBV15 and TRBJ2-7; D call uncertain. The germline V gene has CDR1 LNHNV and CDR2 YYDKDF (reference sequence). Deletions cut 4 bases from V and 3 bases from J, with 22 bases between. CDR3 length equals 17 residues. CDR3 coding DNA: TGTGCCACCAGCACCGATCCGCGGAGAAGTCTTGGCTACGAGCAGTACTTC. This translates into CATSTDPRRSLGYEQYF.

The chain employs TRBV5-6 and TRBJ2-3; D perhaps matches TRBD2 (6 bases). The germline gives CDR1 SGHDT, CDR2 YYEEEE. Trimming took off 2 bases at V and 14 bases at J, with 15 bases between the two ends. The CDR3 is 12 residues long. CDR3 DNA: TGTGCCAGCAGCTTAGATAGCGGAGCCTCGTATTTT. Protein product: CASSLDSGASYF. Full variable domain (remainder filled in from reference TRBV5-6 and TRBJ2-3): DAGVTQSPTHLIKTRGQQVTLRCSPKSGHDTVSWYQQALGQGPQFIFQYYEEEERQRGNFPDRFSGHQFPNYSSELNVNALLLGDSALYLCASSLDSGASYFGPGTRLTVL.

The chain couples TRBV28 to TRBJ2-3, with D tentatively TRBD2 (5 bases). The germline V gene encodes CDR1 MDHEN and CDR2 SYDVKM. V was pared by 8 bases and J by 5 bases, with 17 bases between. CDR3 length equals 14 residues. The CDR3 region has the DNA TGTGCCAGCCGGACCGGGAAGAAAATAGATACGCAGTATTTT. Its protein product is CASRTGKKIDTQYF.

This clone was observed a single time. This rearrangement joins TRBV29-1 to TRBJ2-7, with no clear D. The CDR3 has 11 residues. The V end lost 2 bases, the J end lost 1 base, and 3 bases lay between the germline ends. Germline CDR1 is SQVTM and CDR2 is ANQGSEA. This CDR3 is CSVERSYEQYF. The DNA for the CDR3 is TGCAGCGTTGAAAGGTCCTACGAGCAGTACTTC.

This clone has a single count. The DNA of the CDR3 is TGTGCCAGCCGGACTAGCTCCTATCTACGCGATGAGCAGTTCTTC. Its protein is CASRTSSYLRDEQFF. This rearrangement joins TRBV28 to TRBJ2-1; 8 bases agree with TRBD2. The CDR3 sequence is 15 residues long. After removal of 8 bases from V and 8 bases from J, the junction contained 14 bases not matched to a gene. CDR1 is MDHEN, CDR2 SYDVKM, per germline.

The rearrangement joins TRBV9 to TRBJ2-3, with a weak D call TRBD2 (5 bases). The V gene's germline CDR1 is SGDLS and CDR2 YYNGEE. Between the trimmed V and J ends, which lost 6 bases and 14 bases, there was a span of 19 bases. The CDR3 is 12 residues long. The DNA of the CDR3 is TGTGCCAGCACCCGGGGAAACTCCCGACCGTATTTT. Amino acid sequence: CASTRGNSRPYF.

The rearrangement links TRBV20-1 to TRBJ1-2; the D is unclear. The germline gives CDR1 DFQATT, CDR2 SNEGSKA (reference sequence). Trimming cost V 5 bases and J 8 bases, with 3 bases left between them. The CDR3 runs to 8 residues. The CDR3 spells CSADGYTF. Written as DNA, the CDR3 is TGCAGTGCTGACGGCTACACCTTC.

The chain uses TRBV10-3 and TRBJ1-1, with a tentative D call TRBD1 (6 bases). V was clipped by 2 bases and J by 5 bases, with 12 bases between them. The CDR3 contains 14 residues. Germline V gene data show CDR1 as ENHRY and CDR2 as SYGVKD. Here the CDR3 reads CAISEPMRGTEAFF. CDR3 bases: TGTGCCATCAGTGAGCCGATGAGGGGGACTGAAGCTTTCTTT.

CDR3 loop: CASSYQGAPTEAFF. CDR3 nucleotide sequence: TGTGCCAGCAGTTACCAGGGGGCGCCCACTGAAGCTTTCTTT. This chain joins TRBV27 and TRBJ1-1; 8 bases map to TRBD1. V lost 4 bases, J lost 4 bases, and 5 bases stayed unmatched. This CDR3 region has 14 residues. CDR1 is MNHEY and CDR2 is SMNVEV in the germline V gene (reference sequence).